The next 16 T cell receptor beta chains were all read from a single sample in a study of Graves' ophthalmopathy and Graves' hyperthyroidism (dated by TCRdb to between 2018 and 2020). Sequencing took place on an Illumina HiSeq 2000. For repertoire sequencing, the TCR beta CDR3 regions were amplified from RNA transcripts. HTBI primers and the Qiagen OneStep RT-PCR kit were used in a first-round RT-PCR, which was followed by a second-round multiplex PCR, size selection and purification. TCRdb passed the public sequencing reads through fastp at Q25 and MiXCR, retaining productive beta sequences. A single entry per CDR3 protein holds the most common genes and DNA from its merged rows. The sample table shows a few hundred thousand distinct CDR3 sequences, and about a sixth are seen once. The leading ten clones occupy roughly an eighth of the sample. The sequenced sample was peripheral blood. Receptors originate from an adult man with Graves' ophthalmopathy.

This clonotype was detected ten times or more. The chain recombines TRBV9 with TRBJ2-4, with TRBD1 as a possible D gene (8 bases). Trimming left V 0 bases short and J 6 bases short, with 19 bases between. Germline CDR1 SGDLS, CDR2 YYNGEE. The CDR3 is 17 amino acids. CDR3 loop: CASSVGLQGGFANIQYF. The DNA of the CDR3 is TGTGCCAGCAGCGTAGGGCTACAGGGGGGGTTTGCAAACATTCAGTACTTC.

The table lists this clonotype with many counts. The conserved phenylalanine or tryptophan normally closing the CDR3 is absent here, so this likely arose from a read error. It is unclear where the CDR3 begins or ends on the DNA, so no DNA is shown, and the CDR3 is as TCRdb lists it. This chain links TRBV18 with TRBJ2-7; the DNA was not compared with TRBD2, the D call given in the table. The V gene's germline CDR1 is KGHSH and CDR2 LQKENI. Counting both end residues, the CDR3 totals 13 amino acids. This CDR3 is CASSADRSGSLAI.

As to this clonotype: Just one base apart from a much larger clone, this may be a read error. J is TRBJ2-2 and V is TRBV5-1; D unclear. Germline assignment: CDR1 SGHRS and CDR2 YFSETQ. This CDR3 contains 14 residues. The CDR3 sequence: CASSLSANTRELFF. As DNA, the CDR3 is TGCGCCAGCAGCCTCAGCGCGAACACCCGGGAGCTGTTTTTT. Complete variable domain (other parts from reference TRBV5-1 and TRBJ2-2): KAGVTQTPRYLIKTRGQQVTLSCSPISGHRSVSWYQQTPGQGLQFLFEYFSETQRNKGNFPGRFSGRQFSNSRSEMNVSTLELGDSALYLCASSLSANTRELFFGEGSRLTVL.

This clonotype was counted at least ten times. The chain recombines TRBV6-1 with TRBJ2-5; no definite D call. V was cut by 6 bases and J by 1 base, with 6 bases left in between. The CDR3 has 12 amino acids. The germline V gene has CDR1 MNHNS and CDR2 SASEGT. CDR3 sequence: CASSDFQETQYF. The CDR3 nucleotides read TGTGCCAGCAGCGACTTCCAAGAGACCCAGTACTTC.

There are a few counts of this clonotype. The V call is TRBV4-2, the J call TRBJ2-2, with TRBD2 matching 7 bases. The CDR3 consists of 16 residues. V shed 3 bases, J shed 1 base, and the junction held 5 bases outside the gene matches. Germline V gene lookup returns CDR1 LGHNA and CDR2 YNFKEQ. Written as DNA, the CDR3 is TGTGCCAGCAGCCAGAGAAGCGGGGTGAACACCGGGGAGCTGTTTTTT. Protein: CASSQRSGVNTGELFF.

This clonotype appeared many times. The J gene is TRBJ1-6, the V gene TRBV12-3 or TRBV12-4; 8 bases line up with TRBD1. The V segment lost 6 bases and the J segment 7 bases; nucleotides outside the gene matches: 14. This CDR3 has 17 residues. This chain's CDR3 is CASRHIDRGFGNSPLHF. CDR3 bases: TGTGCCAGCAGACATATTGACAGGGGCTTCGGGAATTCACCCCTCCACTTT.

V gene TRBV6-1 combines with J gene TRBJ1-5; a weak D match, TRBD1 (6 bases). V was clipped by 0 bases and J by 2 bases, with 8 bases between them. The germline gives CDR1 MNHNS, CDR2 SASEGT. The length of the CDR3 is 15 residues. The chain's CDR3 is CASSEARQGNQPQHF. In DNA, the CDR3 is TGTGCCAGCAGTGAAGCAAGACAGGGCAATCAGCCCCAGCATTTT.

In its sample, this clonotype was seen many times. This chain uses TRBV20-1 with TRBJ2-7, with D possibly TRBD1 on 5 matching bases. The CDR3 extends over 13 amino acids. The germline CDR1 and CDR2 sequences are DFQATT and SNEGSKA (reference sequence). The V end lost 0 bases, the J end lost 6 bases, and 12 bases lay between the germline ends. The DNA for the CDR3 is TGCAGTGCTAGAGATCCAGGGTATAGCGAGCAGTACTTC. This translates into CSARDPGYSEQYF.

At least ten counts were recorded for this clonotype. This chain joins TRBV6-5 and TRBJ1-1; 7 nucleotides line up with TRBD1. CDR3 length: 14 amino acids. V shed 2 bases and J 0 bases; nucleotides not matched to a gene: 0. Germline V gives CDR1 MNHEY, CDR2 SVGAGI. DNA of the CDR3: TGTGCCAGCAGTTACCAGGGGGTGAACACTGAAGCTTTCTTT. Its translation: CASSYQGVNTEAFF.

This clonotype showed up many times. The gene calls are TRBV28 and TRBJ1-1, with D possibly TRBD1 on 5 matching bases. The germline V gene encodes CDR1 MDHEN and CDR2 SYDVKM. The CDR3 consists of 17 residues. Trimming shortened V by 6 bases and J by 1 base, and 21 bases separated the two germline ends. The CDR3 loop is CASSPLGTPWANTEAFF. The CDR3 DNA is TGTGCCAGCAGCCCACTCGGGACCCCCTGGGCGAACACTGAAGCTTTCTTT.

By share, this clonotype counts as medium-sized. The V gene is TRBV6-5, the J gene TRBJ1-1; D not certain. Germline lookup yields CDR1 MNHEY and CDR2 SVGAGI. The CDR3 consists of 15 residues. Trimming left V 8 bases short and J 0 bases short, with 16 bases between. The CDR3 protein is CASHHFGVMNTEAFF. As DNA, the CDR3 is TGTGCCAGCCATCACTTCGGCGTTATGAACACTGAAGCTTTCTTT.

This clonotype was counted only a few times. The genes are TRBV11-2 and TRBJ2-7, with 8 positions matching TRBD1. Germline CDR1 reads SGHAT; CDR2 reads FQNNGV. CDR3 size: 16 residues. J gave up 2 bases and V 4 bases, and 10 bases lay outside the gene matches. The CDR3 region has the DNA TGTGCCAGCAGCTCAGTAACCGGGACAGGACCCTACGAGCAGTACTTC. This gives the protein CASSSVTGTGPYEQYF.

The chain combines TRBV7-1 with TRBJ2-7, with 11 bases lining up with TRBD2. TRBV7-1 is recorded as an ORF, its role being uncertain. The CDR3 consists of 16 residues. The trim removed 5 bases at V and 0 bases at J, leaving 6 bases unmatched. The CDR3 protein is CASSTRTSGFSYEQYF. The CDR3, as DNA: TGTGCCAGCAGCACACGGACTAGCGGGTTCTCCTACGAGCAGTACTTC.

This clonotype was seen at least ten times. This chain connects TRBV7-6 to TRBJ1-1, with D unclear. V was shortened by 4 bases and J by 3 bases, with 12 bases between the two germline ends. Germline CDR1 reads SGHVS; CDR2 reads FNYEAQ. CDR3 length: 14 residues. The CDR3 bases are TGTGCCAGCAGCTCAAACATAGGGTACACTGAAGCTTTCTTT. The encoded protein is CASSSNIGYTEAFF. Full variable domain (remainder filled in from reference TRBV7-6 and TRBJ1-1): GAGVSQSPRYKVTKRGQDVALRCDPISGHVSLYWYRQALGQGPEFLTYFNYEAQQDKSGLPNDRFSAERPEGSISTLTIQRTEQRDSAMYRCASSSNIGYTEAFFGQGTRLTVV.

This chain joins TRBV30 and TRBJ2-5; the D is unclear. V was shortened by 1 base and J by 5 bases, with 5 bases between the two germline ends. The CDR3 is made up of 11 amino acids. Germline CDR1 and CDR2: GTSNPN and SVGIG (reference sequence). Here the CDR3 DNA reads TGTGCCTGGAGTGATGTGGAGACCCAGTACTTC. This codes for CAWSDVETQYF.

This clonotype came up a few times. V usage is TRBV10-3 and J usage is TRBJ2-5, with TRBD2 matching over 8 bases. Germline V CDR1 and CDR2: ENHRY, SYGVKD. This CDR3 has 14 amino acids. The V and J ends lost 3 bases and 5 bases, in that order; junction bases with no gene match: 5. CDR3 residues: CAISEGGRSETQYF. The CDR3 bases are TGTGCCATCAGTGAAGGCGGGAGGTCGGAGACCCAGTACTTC.